The clone carrying this T cell receptor (beta chain) was detected only a few times. Its antigen is unknown. This record comes from a study of CD8+CD57+ T cells in acquired aplastic anemia. Regarding the study as a whole: The CD8+ Simpson's diversity of patients and controls was not significantly different.

With V trimmed by 8 bases and J by 2 bases, 9 bases remained unmatched. The germline gives CDR1 SGHAT, CDR2 FQDESV (reference sequence). The CDR3 spans 15 residues. Flow cytometry had shown expanded CD8+CD57+ cells in the patients chosen for sequencing. Genomic DNA was employed as the template in profiling TCR beta VDJ and CDR3. TCRdb used MiXCR to reprocess the reads, holding one entry per CDR3 protein. The table includes more than 250,000 distinct CDR3 sequences, roughly 80% detected once. This chain uses TRBV11-1 with TRBJ2-1; 7 nucleotides match TRBD2. The source of this sequence is a human donor with aplastic anemia. What was sequenced was sorted CD4+, CD8+, or CD8+CD57+ T cells (not recorded which) from PBMCs. CDR3 amino acids: CASSMGGEAYNEQFF. The CDR3 nucleotides are TGTGCCAGCTCAATGGGGGGGGAAGCCTACAATGAGCAGTTCTTC.